This entry is about one TCR beta chain. Its matching antigen is unknown. 5'RACE generated cDNA with 10-nucleotide random UMIs. MiXCR, applied by TCRdb to the 5' RACE reads, yields one record per CDR3 protein. The sample consists of over 45,000 distinct CDR3 sequences, roughly 23% of them appearing once. This CDR3 spans 15 amino acids. The germline V gene encodes CDR1 SGHRS and CDR2 YFSETQ. The germline V and J ends were trimmed by 2 bases and 16 bases, with 24 bases remaining between them. The sample belongs to a study of neurological immune-mediated disorders. The starting material, 2 million PBMCs stored at -80 C, gave rise to the unsorted libraries. The study's findings and limits: Private repertoires in all groups were suggested, as expanded clones shared no CDR3 amino acid sequences across subjects. Whereas HTLV-1-associated myelopathy showed the most TCR clonal expansion, multiple sclerosis showed the least, with levels below those of healthy controls.

Sequencing was carried out using PBMCs. The source is a woman in her 70s in good health. The J gene is TRBJ2-2, the V gene TRBV5-1, with a tentative D call TRBD2 (5 bases). The CDR3 DNA is TGCGCCAGCAGCTTTTCAGCGGCGAACACCGGGGAGTCGTTTTTT. This translates into CASSFSAANTGESFF. Full variable domain (rest looked up from reference TRBV5-1 and TRBJ2-2): KAGVTQTPRYLIKTRGQQVTLSCSPISGHRSVSWYQQTPGQGLQFLFEYFSETQRNKGNFPGRFSGRQFSNSRSEMNVSTLELGDSALYLCASSFSAANTGESFFGEGSRLTVL.